These 2 T cell receptor beta chains were all obtained from the same sample, sequenced in a study of T-cell reconstitution after alpha-beta-depleted transplantation in children. Unique molecular identifiers were incorporated when the TCRbeta library was constructed. TCRdb reprocessed the PCR reads via MiXCR and lists one record per CDR3 protein. The sample holds some 130,000 distinct CDR3 sequences, about 9.6% seen once. Sequencing used PBMCs, mostly from graft donor cells, obtained 180 days after TCRalphabeta/CD19-depleted stem cell transplant. These TCRs come from a girl in the first two years of life who had a stem cell transplant for combined immunodeficiency, so the T cells may come from the graft donor.

The chain couples TRBV5-1 to TRBJ2-4, with D unresolved. The ends were cut back, 0 bases at V and 7 bases at J, with 11 bases in the middle. Germline assignment: CDR1 SGHRS and CDR2 YFSETQ. CDR3 length: 14 residues. The CDR3 reads CASSLEGKRNIQYF. CDR3 sequence (DNA): TGCGCCAGCAGCTTGGAGGGAAAGAGGAACATTCAGTACTTC. Filled out from reference TRBV5-1 and TRBJ2-4, the complete variable domain reads KAGVTQTPRYLIKTRGQQVTLSCSPISGHRSVSWYQQTPGQGLQFLFEYFSETQRNKGNFPGRFSGRQFSNSRSEMNVSTLELGDSALYLCASSLEGKRNIQYFGAGTRLSVL.

V gene TRBV15 combines with J gene TRBJ2-2; TRBD1 matches 8 bases. Germline trimming cut 0 bases from V and 1 base from J; bases unmatched to any gene: 10. The CDR3 is made up of 19 amino acids. Germline V CDR1 and CDR2: LNHNV, YYDKDF (reference sequence). The CDR3 is CATSRDYRWGQVNTGELFF. The DNA of the CDR3 is TGTGCCACCAGCAGAGATTATCGGTGGGGACAGGTGAACACCGGGGAGCTGTTTTTT.